The 9 T cell receptor beta chains presented below share a single source sample, sequenced in a study of blood T cells in healthy people across ages. Primed by a sample-barcoded 5' primer and a J-beta primer mix, a second PCR proceeded for 7 to 11 cycles. TCRdb re-derived calls from the 5' RACE reads in MiXCR, one entry per CDR3 protein. Seen here are about 970,000 distinct CDR3 sequences, just over 50% observed once, and the top ten hold about a fifth. The source material was blood. Source of these receptors: a woman aged 60-75 years in good health.

As to this clonotype: Mismatch with germline at one junction end may stem from a read error. CDR3 DNA: TGCAGCGCTAGGGAGGACTATGGCTACACCTTC. The encoded protein is CSAREDYGYTF. The genes are TRBV20-1 and TRBJ1-2; D is uncertain. Germline V lookup: CDR1 DFQATT, CDR2 SNEGSKA (reference sequence). This CDR3 contains 11 residues.

The V gene is TRBV6-1, the J gene TRBJ2-3; TRBD2 matches 16 bases. The CDR3 runs to 18 residues. From germline, CDR1 is MNHNS and CDR2 SASEGT. With V trimmed by 8 bases and J by 6 bases, 14 bases remained unmatched. CDR3: CASHKRPGTSGRADTQYF. The CDR3 nucleotides read TGTGCCAGCCATAAACGACCTGGGACTAGCGGGAGGGCCGATACGCAGTATTTT.

The sample holds a few counts of this clonotype. The rearrangement links TRBV29-1 to TRBJ2-3; the D gene is possibly TRBD2 (5 bases). The ends were cut back, 6 bases at V and 0 bases at J, with 10 bases in the middle. Germline V gene data show CDR1 as SQVTM and CDR2 as ANQGSEA. This CDR3 contains 13 residues. CDR3 in amino acids: CSVQTGSTDTQYF. CDR3 coding DNA: TGCAGCGTCCAAACGGGAAGCACAGATACGCAGTATTTT.

The V call is TRBV20-1, the J call TRBJ2-5; D gene ambiguous. The CDR3 runs to 13 residues. The V and J ends lost 3 bases and 3 bases respectively, with 11 bases between them. The V gene's germline CDR1 is DFQATT and CDR2 SNEGSKA (reference sequence). CDR3 residues: CSASFMWKETQYF. The CDR3 DNA follows: TGCAGTGCTAGCTTCATGTGGAAAGAGACCCAGTACTTC.

The rearrangement joins TRBV20-1 to TRBJ2-1, with 8 bases identical to TRBD2. Per the germline V gene, CDR1 is DFQATT and CDR2 is SNEGSKA (reference sequence). CDR3 length: 13 amino acids. Trimming at V came to 3 bases and at J to 9 bases, leaving 7 bases not matched to a gene. The CDR3 spells CSASLAGVGEQFF. Written as DNA, the CDR3 is TGCAGTGCTAGCCTAGCGGGTGTCGGTGAGCAGTTCTTC.

The genes are TRBV10-3 and TRBJ2-7, with 12 bases identical to TRBD2. This CDR3 spans 16 amino acids. Unmatched junction bases numbered 8, after V lost 6 bases and J lost 2 bases. Germline V gives CDR1 ENHRY, CDR2 SYGVKD. This CDR3 is CAISVTSGSLTYEQYF. The CDR3, as DNA: TGTGCCATCAGCGTGACTAGCGGGAGTCTCACCTACGAGCAGTACTTC.

This sequence joins TRBV5-1 and TRBJ2-7, with 7 bases lining up with TRBD2. With 0 bases clipped from V and 3 bases from J, the junction kept 6 bases outside the gene matches. Looked up from germline, CDR1 is SGHRS and CDR2 is YFSETQ. CDR3 size: 15 residues. CDR3 residues: CASSLEAGAGYEQYF. DNA for the CDR3: TGCGCCAGCAGCTTGGAGGCGGGAGCGGGCTACGAGCAGTACTTC.

The V gene is TRBV20-1, the J gene TRBJ1-1; D unresolved. The V gene lost 3 bases and the J gene lost 11 bases, with 10 bases spanning the gap. There are 10 residues in the CDR3. The germline CDR1 and CDR2 sequences are DFQATT and SNEGSKA (reference sequence). The CDR3 is CSASRQAAFF. Written as DNA, the CDR3 is TGCAGTGCTAGTCGGCAGGCGGCTTTCTTT.

This clonotype has a single count. The J gene is TRBJ2-7, the V gene TRBV7-9; D not resolved. The V end lost 2 bases, the J end lost 2 bases, and 10 bases lay between the germline ends. The CDR3 is made up of 14 amino acids. CDR1 is SEHNR and CDR2 is FQNEAQ in the germline V gene (reference sequence). As DNA, the CDR3 is TGTGCCAGCAGCTTACCCGAAGGGACCTACGAGCAGTACTTC. It translates to CASSLPEGTYEQYF. Together with reference TRBV7-9 and TRBJ2-7, the CDR3 gives the full variable domain: DTGVSQNPRHKITKRGQNVTFRCDPISEHNRLYWYRQTLGQGPEFLTYFQNEAQLEKSRLLSDRFSAERPKGSFSTLEIQRTEQGDSAMYLCASSLPEGTYEQYFGPGTRLTVT.